This T cell receptor beta chain stems from a study of CD8+ T cells in alopecia areata. Germline assignment: CDR1 SNHLY and CDR2 FYNNEI. The V end was cut by 1 base, the J end by 1 base, with 4 bases between. There are 13 residues in the CDR3. Treatment given: oral pan-JAK inhibitor, 5-10 mg twice daily. Extracted RNA was reverse transcribed into cDNA, the sequencing template. Clones were sequenced by immunoSEQ multiplex PCR, and TCRdb holds only the in-frame ones, with some missing. The data hold about 180,000 clones, with about 55% observed a single time. The J gene is TRBJ1-1, the V gene TRBV2; D unclear. Here the sequenced sample was CD8+ T cells sorted from blood, taken at week 24, from a patient treated with tofacitinib. The TCR comes from a human donor with alopecia areata. The CDR3 DNA sequence: TGTGCCAGCAGTGAAGGGGGGAACACTGAAGCTTTCTTT. Its protein is CASSEGGNTEAFF.